The text below deals with one TCR beta chain. Its cognate antigen is unknown. Naive CD8 isolation took CD45RO-negative cells positively selected for CCR7 and excluded terminally differentiated effector memory CD45RA+ cells. Participating donors were healthy, HIV-negative adults free of recent acute infections or vaccinations. An approximately 200 ng quantity of DNA, 32,000 or so T cell genomes, went into the sorted-subset replicate PCRs. Profiling relied on immunoSEQ multiplex PCR, and the TCRdb table lists in-frame clones only, not all of them. The data contain roughly 2 million clones, about 94% of them singletons. The CDR3 length is 16 residues. Germline CDR1 MNHEY, CDR2 SMNVEV (reference sequence). V was pared by 2 bases and J by 0 bases, with 6 bases of the junction left unmatched. This specimen comes from a study of shared clonotypes between healthy human individuals. Study observations and caveats: What rarefaction showed was incomplete sorted-subset sequencing despite large depth.

The specimen was naive CD8+ T cells sorted from blood. V usage is TRBV27 and J usage is TRBJ2-5; the match to TRBD2 covers 7 bases. The TCR was taken from a man between 18 and 35 years old in good health. The CDR3 region has the DNA TGTGCCAGCAGTTTAACAGCGGGACCCTACCAAGAGACCCAGTACTTC. Translation: CASSLTAGPYQETQYF.